This TCR beta chain was captured by sequencing in a study of T-cell memory formation after mild COVID-19. Study-wide points: The main location of contracting CD4+ clones was CM and EM, and that of contracting CD8+ clones was EMRA.

This clonotype was counted only a few times. The antigen remains undetermined. CDR1 is LGHNA and CDR2 is YSLEER in the germline V gene. The CDR3 is made up of 13 amino acids. Trimming took 4 bases from V and 5 from J, leaving 11 bases between them. Libraries for TCRalpha and TCRbeta carried sample barcodes and unique molecular identifiers via 5'RACE. MiXCR, applied by TCRdb to the 5' RACE reads, yields one record per CDR3 protein. The table records about 50,000 distinct CDR3 sequences, approximately 9% of them present only once. The clonotype was recovered from an adult woman who had mild COVID-19 (a few samples of this study predate the infection). Cell type and time point are not known. V and J are TRBV4-3 and TRBJ2-5, with a tentative D call TRBD2 (5 bases). Sequencing was done on a sample of PBMCs or a T cell subset sorted from them (not recorded which). The CDR3, as DNA: TGCGCCAGCAGCCTTAGCGACTTGGAGACCCAGTACTTC. Encoded protein: CASSLSDLETQYF.